The rows below give T cell receptor beta chains drawn from one sample of a study of CD8 T cells in seronegative destructive rheumatoid arthritis. Sequencing used immunoSEQ multiplex PCR; TCRdb keeps in-frame clones, though not all of them. The sample contains around 1,000 clones, roughly 80% of which appear only once. Sequencing used CD8+ T cells from blood. The receptors come from a woman aged 60 or older with seronegative destructive rheumatoid arthritis. CDR3s include the opening cysteine and the closing phenylalanine or tryptophan. The order of the fields is V gene, CDR3 length, D gene, J gene, clone size, CDR3 DNA, CDR3 protein. The D gene is left open where the match is weak. Clone size is given for some rows only: seen once, a few or many times, or a class if the clone is expanded.

>TRBV27|15|TRBD2|TRBJ2-7|NA
TGTGCCAGCAGTTTAGGGACTAGCGGGAGAGGTGAGCAGTACTTC
CASSLGTSGRGEQYF
>TRBV4-1|16|TRBD1|TRBJ1-1|NA
TGCGCCAGCAGCCAAGAACCGGGACAGGGGTACTCTGAAGCTTTCTTT
CASSQEPGQGYSEAFF
>TRBV19|13|TRBD2|TRBJ2-7|NA
TGTGCCAGTAGGGGACTAGCGGGTTACGAGCAGTACTTC
CASRGLAGYEQYF
>TRBV5-1|13|TRBD2|TRBJ2-1|NA
TGCGCCAGCATGGGACTAGCGTACAATGAGCAGTTCTTC
CASMGLAYNEQFF
>TRBV5-6|13|TRBD1|TRBJ2-1|NA
TGTGCCAGCAGCTTGACCGACCGGGACAGAGGGCTCTTC
CASSLTDRDRGLF
>TRBV28|16|TRBD2|TRBJ2-1|once
TGTGCCAGCAGTTTACTGACTAGCGGGAGCCACAATGAGCAGTTCTTC
CASSLLTSGSHNEQFF
>TRBV4-1|17|TRBD2|TRBJ2-4|once
TGCGCCAGCAGCCCCGGAAGACTAGCGGGAACGGGAAACATTCAGTACTTC
CASSPGRLAGTGNIQYF
>TRBV10-1|15|TRBD2|TRBJ2-2|once
TGCGCCAGCAGTGGGGAGGGGCAGGACACCGGGGAGCTGTTTTTT
CASSGEGQDTGELFF
>TRBV5-6|13|TRBD1|TRBJ1-2|NA
TGTGCCAGCAGCTTGGCTACAGGGGGTGGCTACACCTTC
CASSLATGGGYTF
>TRBV28|16|NA|TRBJ1-2|NA
TGTGCCAGCGGTGGTAGCGGGGAGCGCGGGGACTATGGCTACACCTTC
CASGGSGERGDYGYTF
>TRBV7-2|17|NA|TRBJ2-7|NA
TGTGCCAGCAGCTTAGCGGGAGGACGGGGGAACTACTACGAGCAGTACTTC
CASSLAGGRGNYYEQYF
>TRBV5-1|15|TRBD2|TRBJ2-1|NA
TGCGCCAGCAGCTTGGTAGCGGGAGCGCTCAATGAGCAGTTCTTC
CASSLVAGALNEQFF
>TRBV4-1|15|NA|TRBJ2-5|NA
TGCGCCAGCAGCCGATACCATGACGGGAGCGAGACCCAGTACTTC
CASSRYHDGSETQYF
>TRBV28|16|NA|TRBJ1-1|NA
TGTGCCAGCAGGTTGGGATCCCGGGTCTCGGACACTGAAGCCTTCTTT
CASRLGSRVSDTEAFF
>TRBV27|14|TRBD1|TRBJ2-7|NA
TGTGCCAGCAGTTCCCCGGGACAGGGCTACGAGCAGTACTTC
CASSSPGQGYEQYF
>TRBV7-2|15|TRBD1|TRBJ2-7|large
TGTGCCAGCAGCTTTCAACAGGGGGCAGGCTACGAGCAGTACTTC
CASSFQQGAGYEQYF
>TRBV29-1|16|TRBD2|TRBJ2-7|NA
TGCAGCGTTGAAGCCGTAGCGGGAGCCCCATATTCCGAGCAGTACTTC
CSVEAVAGAPYSEQYF
>TRBV9|15|TRBD1|TRBJ1-4|NA
TGTGCCAGCAGCGGCGGGACAGGGGCTAATGAAAAACTGTTTTTT
CASSGGTGANEKLFF
>TRBV25-1|17|TRBD1|TRBJ2-3|NA
TGTGCCAGCAGTGAACCTGGACAGGGGATAAGCACAGATACGCAGTATTTT
CASSEPGQGISTDTQYF
>TRBV7-2|13|NA|TRBJ1-5|large
TGTGCCAGCAGCTTAGTCTTCAATCAGCCCCAGCATTTT
CASSLVFNQPQHF
>TRBV28|14|TRBD1|TRBJ2-7|NA
TGTGCCAGCAGCCCACAGGGGCTCTCCTACGAGCAGTACTTC
CASSPQGLSYEQYF
>TRBV9|14|NA|TRBJ2-7|once
TGTGCCAGCAGCGTAGGATTAGTCTCCTACGAGCAGTACTTC
CASSVGLVSYEQYF
>TRBV6-9|13|TRBD2|TRBJ2-3|NA
TGTGCCAGGGGGACTAGCTTGGGAGATACGCAGTATTTT
CARGTSLGDTQYF
>TRBV4-1|16|TRBD2|TRBJ2-2|NA
TGCGCCAGCAGGGTTGGACTAGCGGGAGCCACCGGGGAGCTGTTTTTT
CASRVGLAGATGELFF
>TRBV5-1|13|NA|TRBJ2-7|NA
TGCGCCAGCAAGGTGGCAGGGGGGTACGAGCAGTACTTC
CASKVAGGYEQYF
>TRBV6-5|15|TRBD2|TRBJ2-7|NA
TGTGCCAGCACTGGGAGGGCGGGAGGCTCCTACGAGCAGTACTTC
CASTGRAGGSYEQYF
>TRBV2|12|NA|TRBJ2-5|NA
TGTGCCAGCAGCCGGGAAAGGGAGACCCAGTACTTC
CASSRERETQYF
>TRBV27|13|NA|TRBJ2-7|few
TGTGCCAGCATGGGAGGAGCCTCCTACGAGCAGTACTTC
CASMGGASYEQYF
>TRBV19|18|NA|TRBJ1-5|few
TGTGCCATCCAGATTCATGGCGACGGGGGGTATAGCAATCAGCCCCAGCATTTT
CAIQIHGDGGYSNQPQHF
>TRBV30|12|NA|TRBJ2-7|NA
TGTGCCTGGTCCCTACAGGGGAGGGAGCAGTACTTC
CAWSLQGREQYF
>TRBV7-8|17|TRBD2|TRBJ2-5|NA
TGTGCCAGCAGATCAGCGAGGACTAGCGGGAGAGACAAGACCCAGTACTTC
CASRSARTSGRDKTQYF
>TRBV5-1|17|TRBD2|TRBJ2-2|NA
TGCGCCAGCAGTCAAGAGGCTAGCGGGAGGGGCACCGGGGAGCTGTTTTTT
CASSQEASGRGTGELFF
>TRBV7-2|15|TRBD1|TRBJ1-2|few
TGTGCCAGCAGCTACCCGGGACAGGGACGATATGGCTACACCTTC
CASSYPGQGRYGYTF
>TRBV7-6|15|TRBD1|TRBJ2-7|NA
TGTGCCAGCAGCCCGATGAGGGGACAGGGACACGAGCAGTACTTC
CASSPMRGQGHEQYF
>TRBV13|22|TRBD2|TRBJ2-4|NA
TGTGCCAGCAGCCCCCGGAGAGGGGCGAGTAGCGGGAGACCCCCAGCCAAAAACATTCAGTACTTC
CASSPRRGASSGRPPAKNIQYF
>TRBV18|15|NA|TRBJ2-2|NA
TGTGCCAGCTCACCACGAGACGACACCACCGGGGAGCTGTTTTTT
CASSPRDDTTGELFF
>TRBV30|16|TRBD2|TRBJ2-3|NA
TGTGCCTGGGGCGATAGACTAGCGGATTTCACAGATACGCAGTATTTT
CAWGDRLADFTDTQYF
>TRBV5-4|15|TRBD1|TRBJ2-3|NA
TGTGCCAGCAGCCTGGACAGGGGGCAAACAGATACGCAGTATTTT
CASSLDRGQTDTQYF
>TRBV27|15|TRBD2|TRBJ2-5|NA
TGTGCCAGCAGTTCCGGGACTAGCGGTAGAGGGACCCAGTACTTC
CASSSGTSGRGTQYF